This TCR beta chain was recorded in a study of STAT5B mutations in CD4+ large granular lymphocyte leukemia. Whole-study results and caveats: Compared with healthy controls (2/35), patient top clones favored TRBV06 (8/27). CD4-sorted patient repertoires seemed more clonal than healthy CD4+ repertoires.

A remark on this clone: As yet, its antigen is unknown.

The data were produced by immunoSEQ multiplex PCR, yet TCRdb's version contains in-frame clones alone and is incomplete. The top ten hold 70% to 90% of the sample, which has roughly 1,500 clones, 75% to 80% seen once. The CDR3 has 15 residues. V shed 1 base and J 5 bases; nucleotides not matched to a gene: 7. The germline gives CDR1 KGHSH, CDR2 LQKENI. The chain employs TRBV18 and TRBJ1-2; 7 nucleotides agree with TRBD1. The sequenced sample consisted of PBMCs. The origin of this receptor is a woman between 70 and 85 years old with CD4+ T-cell large granular lymphocyte leukemia. The CDR3 region is CASSPLEGQKYGYTF. The CDR3 DNA follows: TGTGCCAGCTCACCACTCGAGGGACAGAAATATGGCTACACCTTC.